This T cell receptor beta chain was retrieved from a study of human T cells and chemical hapten exposure (dated by TCRdb to about 2021). For the study in its entirety: For sensitization, 2% DPC in acetone was applied to a 2 cm by 2 cm area of upper inner arm skin. The patient cohort, mostly female, included alopecia areata with under or over 50% scalp involvement, alopecia totalis and alopecia universalis. Patients additionally received weekly therapeutic DPC doses to the scalp throughout the roughly 25-week study period. Patch testing on the upper back used Finn chambers containing 0.01% DPC, with scoring done after 6 days according to International Contact Dermatitis Research Group standards. Nearly 30 alopecia patients provided blood for TCR sequencing at one to four time points (pre-sensitization, 2, 6 and 24 weeks). Patient blood was sampled pre-sensitization (week 0) and at 2, 6 and about 24 weeks after DPC sensitization. Libraries were combined into a pool for sequencing, and differences in TCR yield between samples came mainly from small differences in library volumes within the pool. This study followed changes in the peripheral blood TCR repertoire in vivo during primary and secondary sensitization of alopecia patients to the hapten diphenylcyclopropenone (DPC). Results the study describes overall, beyond this receptor: The number of PT1 expanded TCRs positively correlated with patch test score, significant at thresholds 8, 16 and 32 but not 4. DPC sensitization did not change how many TCRs were above 1 in 1000 frequency, and no evidence was found of alterations in global repertoire structure. All patients had alopecia, a presumed autoimmune disease, so their immune response might differ from that of healthy individuals. Compared with pre-sensitization or healthy control sets, expanded TCRs formed significantly more large CDR3 similarity clusters, which is consistent with antigen-driven responses. Repeated subsampling changed both the strength of the expansion versus patch-test correlation and the threshold at which that correlation became significant.

The time point tag for this specimen amounts to: pre-sensitization, week 0. Taken with the paper, the label for treatment or condition translates to: therapeutic diphenylcyclopropenone sensitization with weekly scalp DPC. Blood at each patch-test visit was drawn before the patch test was applied. Eligible patients were aged 18 to 70, diagnosed with alopecia, deemed suitable for DPC therapy, and excluded if pregnant. Total RNA was extracted from unfractionated whole blood collected in Tempus Blood RNA tubes. Library generation was performed with RACE. The sequencer was a NextSeq 500. During library preparation, unique molecular identifiers were attached to individual cDNA molecules so that TCRs could be counted quantitatively and reproducibly. Both TCR alpha and TCR beta chains were sequenced from each blood RNA sample. For the original study's pipeline: A median of roughly 98,000 TCRs per sample was observed, with a range of 23,224 to 690,600. The Decombinator software suite was used to annotate the V, J and CDR3 of the TCR reads. For the PS versus PT1 abundance plots, all samples were subsampled to the same number of TCRs (28,000). TCRs were defined as expanded if absent before sensitization and observed at least eight times at the 2-week time point. Using fastp trimming at Q25 and MiXCR clonotype assembly, TCRdb reanalyzed the public sequencing data and kept in-frame beta chains. Each CDR3 protein gets just one entry, which takes the most common genes and DNA from the rows behind it. These V and J calls originate from TCRdb's pipeline instead of the authors' own analysis. In all, the sample holds tens of thousands of distinct CDR3 sequences, and around a tenth of those were seen once. 14% of the sample lies in the top ten.

Trimming accounts for 5 bases at V and 3 bases at J, while the number of junction bases matched to no gene is 9. For CDR1 and CDR2, the germline V gene lists SGHNT and YENEEA. The CDR3 measures 16 amino acids from cysteine to phenylalanine. Of all the DNA, just the CDR3 is kept, 48 bases in frame from base 1. This clonotype was seen repeatedly, ten times or more. It has no known antigen specificity. The record has no base qualities; no much larger clone is one base away. Sequencing was performed on whole blood, taken in connection with sensitization to the hapten diphenylcyclopropenone (DPC). This receptor chain uses TRBV11-3 and TRBJ2-3; 9 bases in the junction line up with TRBD2. The sequence derives from a middle-aged woman with alopecia areata. Some clones in this sample may be carry-over from other donors' samples. The encoded CDR3 is CASSPGRGGVTDTQYF. Read as DNA, the sequence is TGTGCCAGCAGCCCCGGCCGCGGGGGGGTAACAGATACGCAGTATTTT.